This T cell receptor (beta chain) is from a study of blood T cell repertoires in COVID-19. Study summary: From T cells, B-cell-depleted T cells, or PBMCs came the material, which was cDNA or gDNA.

How the authors handled the data: Reference gene primer amplification gave nucleated cell count estimates. Using immunoSEQ multiplex PCR, the repertoire was profiled, and TCRdb retains in-frame clones only, with some absent. Clone size and V and J calls were adopted from that table, with D and trimming inferred from the DNA. The sample records about 190,000 clones, around 89% being singletons. This clone occurred once. The germline V gene encodes CDR1 SGHTA and CDR2 FQGTGA. V trimming: 3 bases; J trimming: 5 bases; junction bases outside the gene matches: 2. CDR3 length: 15 amino acids. The chain recombines TRBV7-3 with TRBJ2-1, with 12 bases matching TRBD2. Sequencing used peripheral blood. The clonotype originates from a man aged 45 to 65 with acute or convalescent COVID-19. The CDR3 bases are TGTGCCAGCAGCTTGAGACTAGCGGGAGACAATGAGCAGTTCTTC. The encoded protein is CASSLRLAGDNEQFF.